This T cell receptor (beta chain) emerged from a study of blood T cell repertoires in COVID-19. Study at large: The United States, Italy and Spain were the sources of the acute and convalescent COVID-19 samples. Sources were T cells, B-cell-depleted T cells, or PBMCs; the material itself was cDNA or gDNA.

The CDR3 has 15 amino acids. V was shortened by 3 bases and J by 2 bases, with 11 bases between the two germline ends. Germline loops: CDR1 MDHEN, CDR2 SYDVKM. In the authors' methods: Amplification with reference gene primers provided the estimates of nucleated cell counts. The method was immunoSEQ multiplex PCR; TCRdb's version includes in-frame clones alone and lacks a portion of them. V and J calls and clone size are as listed in that table; D and trimming were resolved from the DNA. The sample carries 150,000 to 200,000 clones, around 88% recorded once. Material: peripheral blood. The V gene is TRBV28, the J gene TRBJ2-1; the D is unclear. This clonotype was sampled from a human donor in a cohort sampled during active COVID-19. Here the CDR3 DNA reads TGTGCCAGCAGTTTCTATAGTGTGACCTACAATGAGCAGTTCTTC. As protein: CASSFYSVTYNEQFF.